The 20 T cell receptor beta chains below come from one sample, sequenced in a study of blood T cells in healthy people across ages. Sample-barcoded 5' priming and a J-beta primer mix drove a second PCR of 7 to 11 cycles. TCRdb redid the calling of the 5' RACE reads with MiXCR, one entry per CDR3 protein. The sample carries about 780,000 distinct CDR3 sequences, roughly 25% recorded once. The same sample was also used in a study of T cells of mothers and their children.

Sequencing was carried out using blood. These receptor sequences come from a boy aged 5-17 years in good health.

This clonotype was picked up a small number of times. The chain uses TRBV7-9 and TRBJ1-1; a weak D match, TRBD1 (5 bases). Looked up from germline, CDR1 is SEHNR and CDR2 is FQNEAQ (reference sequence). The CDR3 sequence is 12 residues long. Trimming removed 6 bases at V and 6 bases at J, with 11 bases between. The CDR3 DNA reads TGTGCCAGCAGAGGTGTGGGGGCTGAAGCTTTCTTT. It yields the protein CASRGVGAEAFF.

The CDR3 region is CASSPAGAVYNEQFF. CDR3 DNA sequence: TGTGCCAGCAGTCCAGCGGGGGCCGTATACAATGAGCAGTTCTTC. This chain uses TRBV12-3 or TRBV12-4 with TRBJ2-1, with TRBD2 matching over 8 bases. The CDR3 runs 15 residues. J lost 4 bases, V lost 5 bases, and 7 bases had no gene match.

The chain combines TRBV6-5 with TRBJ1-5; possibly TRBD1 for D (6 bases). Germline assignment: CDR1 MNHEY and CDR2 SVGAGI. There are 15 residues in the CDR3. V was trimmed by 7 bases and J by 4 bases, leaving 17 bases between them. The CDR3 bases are TGTGCCAGCACTTCTACGACAGGACCTAATCAGCCCCAGCATTTT. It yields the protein CASTSTTGPNQPQHF.

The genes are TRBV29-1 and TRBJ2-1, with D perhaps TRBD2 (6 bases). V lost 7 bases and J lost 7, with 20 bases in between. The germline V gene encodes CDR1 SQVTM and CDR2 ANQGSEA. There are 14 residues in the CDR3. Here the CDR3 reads CSDQRPGLGNEQFF. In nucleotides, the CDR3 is TGCAGCGATCAACGGCCGGGACTTGGGAATGAGCAGTTCTTC.

CDR3 nucleotide sequence: TGTGCCAGCAGTTGGGACAGGGTTGACGAGCAGTACTTC. Encoded protein: CASSWDRVDEQYF. The V call is TRBV2, the J call TRBJ2-7; TRBD1 agrees at 9 bases. This CDR3 contains 13 residues. Germline CDR1 reads SNHLY; CDR2 reads FYNNEI. V lost 5 bases to trimming and J lost 5 bases; unmatched junction nucleotides: 4.

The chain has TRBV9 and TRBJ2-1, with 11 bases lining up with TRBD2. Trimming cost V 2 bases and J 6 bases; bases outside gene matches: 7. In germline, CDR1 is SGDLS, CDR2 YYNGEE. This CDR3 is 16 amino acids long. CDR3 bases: TGTGCCAGCAGCGTTGCCGGGACTAGCGGATTCAATGAGCAGTTCTTC. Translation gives CASSVAGTSGFNEQFF.

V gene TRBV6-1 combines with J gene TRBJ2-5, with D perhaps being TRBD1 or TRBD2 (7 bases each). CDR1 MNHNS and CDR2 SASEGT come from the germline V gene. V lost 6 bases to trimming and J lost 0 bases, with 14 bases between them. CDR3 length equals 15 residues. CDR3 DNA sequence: TGTGCCAGCAGAGGGAGGGGGCTTGACCAAGAGACCCAGTACTTC. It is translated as CASRGRGLDQETQYF.

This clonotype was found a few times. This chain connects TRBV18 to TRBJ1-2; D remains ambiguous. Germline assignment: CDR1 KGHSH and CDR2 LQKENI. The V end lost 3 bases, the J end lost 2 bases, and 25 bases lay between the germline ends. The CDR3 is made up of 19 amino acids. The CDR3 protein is CASSPRGPTQVLGNYGYTF. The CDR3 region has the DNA TGTGCCAGCTCACCCCGTGGTCCCACACAAGTTTTGGGGAACTATGGCTACACCTTC. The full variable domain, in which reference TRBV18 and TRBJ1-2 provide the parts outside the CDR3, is NAGVMQNPRHLVRRRGQEARLRCSPMKGHSHVYWYRQLPEEGLKFMVYLQKENIIDESGMPKERFSAEFPKEGPSILRIQQVVRGDSAAYFCASSPRGPTQVLGNYGYTFGSGTRLTVV.

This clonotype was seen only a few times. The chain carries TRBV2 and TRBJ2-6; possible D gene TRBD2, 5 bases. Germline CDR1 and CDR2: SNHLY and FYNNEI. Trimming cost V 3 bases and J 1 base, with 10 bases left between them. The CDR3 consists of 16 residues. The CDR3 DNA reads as TGTGCCAGCAGTGACTCGGGAAGATCTGGGGCCAACGTCCTGACTTTC. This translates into CASSDSGRSGANVLTF.

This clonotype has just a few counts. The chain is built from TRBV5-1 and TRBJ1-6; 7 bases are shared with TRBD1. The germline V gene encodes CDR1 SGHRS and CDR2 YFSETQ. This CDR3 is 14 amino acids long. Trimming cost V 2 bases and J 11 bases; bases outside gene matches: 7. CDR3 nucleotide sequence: TGCGCCAGCAGCTTAACAGGGGTTGCTACACCCCTCCACTTT. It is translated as CASSLTGVATPLHF.

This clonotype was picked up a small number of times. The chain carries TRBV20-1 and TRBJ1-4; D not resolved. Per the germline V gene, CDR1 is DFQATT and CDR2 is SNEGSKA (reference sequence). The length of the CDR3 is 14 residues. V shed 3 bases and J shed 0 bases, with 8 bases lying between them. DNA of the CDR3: TGCAGTGCTAGTTGGATCGCAACTAATGAAAAACTGTTTTTT. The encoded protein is CSASWIATNEKLFF.

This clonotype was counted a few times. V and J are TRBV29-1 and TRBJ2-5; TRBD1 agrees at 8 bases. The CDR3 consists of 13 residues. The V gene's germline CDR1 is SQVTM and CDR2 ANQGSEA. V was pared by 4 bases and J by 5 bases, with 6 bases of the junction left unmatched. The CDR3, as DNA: TGCAGCGTTGGTGACAGGGGTGTCGAGACCCAGTACTTC. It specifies CSVGDRGVETQYF. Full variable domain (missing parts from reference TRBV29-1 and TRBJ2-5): SAVISQKPSRDICQRGTSLTIQCQVDSQVTMMFWYRQQPGQSLTLIATANQGSEATYESGFVIDKFPISRPNLTFSTLTVSNMSPEDSSIYLCSVGDRGVETQYFGPGTRLLVL.

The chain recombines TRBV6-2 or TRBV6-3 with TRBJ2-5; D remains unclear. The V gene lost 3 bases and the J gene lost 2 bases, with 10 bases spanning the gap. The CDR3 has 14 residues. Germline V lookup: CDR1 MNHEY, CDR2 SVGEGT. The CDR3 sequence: CASSYLLVQETQYF. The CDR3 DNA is TGTGCCAGCAGTTATCTGCTAGTACAAGAGACCCAGTACTTC.

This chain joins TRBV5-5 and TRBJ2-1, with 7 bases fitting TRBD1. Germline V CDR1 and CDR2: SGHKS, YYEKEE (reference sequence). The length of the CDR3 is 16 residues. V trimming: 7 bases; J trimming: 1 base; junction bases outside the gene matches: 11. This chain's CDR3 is CASLFGTGQSYNEQFF. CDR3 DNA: TGTGCCAGCCTTTTTGGGACGGGACAGTCCTACAATGAGCAGTTCTTC.

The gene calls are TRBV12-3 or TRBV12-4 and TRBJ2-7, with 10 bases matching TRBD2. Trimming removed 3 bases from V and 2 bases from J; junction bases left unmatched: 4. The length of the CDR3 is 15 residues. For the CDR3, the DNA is TGTGCCAGCAGTTTTAAGACTAGCGGGCCCTACGAGCAGTACTTC. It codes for CASSFKTSGPYEQYF.

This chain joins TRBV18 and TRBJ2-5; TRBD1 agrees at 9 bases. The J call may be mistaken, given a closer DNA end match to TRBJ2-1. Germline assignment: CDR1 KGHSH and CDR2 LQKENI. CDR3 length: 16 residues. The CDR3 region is CASSPTLDRGRNEQFF. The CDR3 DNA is TGTGCCAGCTCACCAACCTTGGACAGGGGTCGGAATGAGCAGTTCTTC.

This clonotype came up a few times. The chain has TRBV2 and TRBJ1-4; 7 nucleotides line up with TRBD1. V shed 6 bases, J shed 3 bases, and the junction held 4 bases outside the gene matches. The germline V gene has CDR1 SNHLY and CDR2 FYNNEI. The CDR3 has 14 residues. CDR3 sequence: CASSEDRSNEKLFF. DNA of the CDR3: TGTGCCAGCAGCGAGGACAGGTCTAATGAAAAACTGTTTTTT.

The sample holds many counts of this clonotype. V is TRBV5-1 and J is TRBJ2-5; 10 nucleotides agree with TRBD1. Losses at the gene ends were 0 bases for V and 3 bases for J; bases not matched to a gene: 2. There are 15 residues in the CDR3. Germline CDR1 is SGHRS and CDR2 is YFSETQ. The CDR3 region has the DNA TGCGCCAGCAGCTTGGCCGGGACAGGGGAAGAGACCCAGTACTTC. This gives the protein CASSLAGTGEETQYF.

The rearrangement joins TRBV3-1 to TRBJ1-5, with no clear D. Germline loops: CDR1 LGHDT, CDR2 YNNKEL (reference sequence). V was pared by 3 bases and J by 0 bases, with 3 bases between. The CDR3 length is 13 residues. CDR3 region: CASSQASNQPQHF. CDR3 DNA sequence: TGTGCCAGCAGCCAGGCTAGCAATCAGCCCCAGCATTTT. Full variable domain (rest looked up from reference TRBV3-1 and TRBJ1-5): DTAVSQTPKYLVTQMGNDKSIKCEQNLGHDTMYWYKQDSKKFLKIMFSYNNKELIINETVPNRFSPKSPDKAHLNLHINSLELGDSAVYFCASSQASNQPQHFGDGTRLSIL.

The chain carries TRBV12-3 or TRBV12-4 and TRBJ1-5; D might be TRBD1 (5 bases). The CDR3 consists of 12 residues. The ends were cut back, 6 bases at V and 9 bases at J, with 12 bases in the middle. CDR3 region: CASRRGLAPQHF. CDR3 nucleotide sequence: TGTGCCAGCAGGAGGGGATTGGCGCCCCAGCATTTT.